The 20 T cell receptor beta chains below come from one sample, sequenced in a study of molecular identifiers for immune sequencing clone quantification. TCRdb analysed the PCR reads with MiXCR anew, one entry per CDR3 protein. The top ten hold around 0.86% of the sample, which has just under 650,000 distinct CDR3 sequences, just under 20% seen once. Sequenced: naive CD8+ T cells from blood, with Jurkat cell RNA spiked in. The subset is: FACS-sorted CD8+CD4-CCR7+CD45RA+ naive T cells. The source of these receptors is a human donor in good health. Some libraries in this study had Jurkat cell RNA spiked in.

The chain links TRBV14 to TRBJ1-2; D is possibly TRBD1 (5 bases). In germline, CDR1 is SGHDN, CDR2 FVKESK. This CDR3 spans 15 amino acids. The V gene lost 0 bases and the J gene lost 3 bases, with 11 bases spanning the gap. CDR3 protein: CASSQDPGPDYGYTF. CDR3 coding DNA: TGTGCCAGCAGCCAAGATCCGGGGCCGGACTATGGCTACACCTTC.

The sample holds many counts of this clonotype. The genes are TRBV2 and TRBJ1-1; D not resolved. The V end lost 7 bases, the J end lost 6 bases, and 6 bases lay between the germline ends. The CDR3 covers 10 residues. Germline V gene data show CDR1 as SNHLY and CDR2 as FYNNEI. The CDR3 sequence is CASIIAEAFF. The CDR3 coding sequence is TGTGCCAGCATAATCGCTGAAGCTTTCTTT.

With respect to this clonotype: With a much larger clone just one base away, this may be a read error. The CDR3 sequence: CASSEGGQGERYF. In DNA form, the CDR3 reads TGTGCCAGCAGTGAAGGGGGACAGGGCGAGCGGTACTTC. V gene TRBV6-1 combines with J gene TRBJ2-7; 9 nucleotides match TRBD1. The CDR3 runs 13 residues. Germline V gene sequence: CDR1 MNHNS, CDR2 SASEGT.

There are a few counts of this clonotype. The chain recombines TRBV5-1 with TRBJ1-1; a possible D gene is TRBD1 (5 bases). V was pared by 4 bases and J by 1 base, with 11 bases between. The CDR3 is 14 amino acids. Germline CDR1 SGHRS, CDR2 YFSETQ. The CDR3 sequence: CASSLMQGNTEAFF. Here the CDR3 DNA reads TGCGCCAGCAGCCTGATGCAGGGGAACACTGAAGCTTTCTTT.

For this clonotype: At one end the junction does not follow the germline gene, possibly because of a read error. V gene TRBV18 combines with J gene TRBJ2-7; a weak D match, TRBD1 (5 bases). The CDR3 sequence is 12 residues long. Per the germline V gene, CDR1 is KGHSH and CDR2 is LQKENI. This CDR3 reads CASSPQGYEQCF. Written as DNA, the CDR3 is TGTGCCAGCTCACCACAGGGGTACGAGCAGTGCTTC. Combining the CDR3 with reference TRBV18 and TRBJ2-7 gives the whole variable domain NAGVMQNPRHLVRRRGQEARLRCSPMKGHSHVYWYRQLPEEGLKFMVYLQKENIIDESGMPKERFSAEFPKEGPSILRIQQVVRGDSAAYFCASSPQGYEQCFGPGTRLTVT.

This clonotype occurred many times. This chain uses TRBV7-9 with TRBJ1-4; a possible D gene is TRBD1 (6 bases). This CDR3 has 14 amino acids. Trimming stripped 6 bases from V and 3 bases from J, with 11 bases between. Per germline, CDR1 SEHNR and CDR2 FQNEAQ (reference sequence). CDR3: CASRAGDPNEKLFF. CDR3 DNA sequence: TGTGCCAGCAGAGCAGGGGATCCTAATGAAAAACTGTTTTTT.

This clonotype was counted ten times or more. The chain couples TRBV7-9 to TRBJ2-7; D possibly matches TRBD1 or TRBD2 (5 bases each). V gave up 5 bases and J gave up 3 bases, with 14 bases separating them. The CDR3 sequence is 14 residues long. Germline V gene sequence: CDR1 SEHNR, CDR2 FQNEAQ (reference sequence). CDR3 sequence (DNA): TGTGCCAGCAGCCCCGGGACCCGATACTACGAGCAGTACTTC. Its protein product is CASSPGTRYYEQYF.

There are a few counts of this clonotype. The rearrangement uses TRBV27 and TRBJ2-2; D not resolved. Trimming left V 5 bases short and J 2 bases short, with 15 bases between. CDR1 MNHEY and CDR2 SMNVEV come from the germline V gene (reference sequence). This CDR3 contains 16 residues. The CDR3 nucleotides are TGTGCCAGCAGTCCCCGTTTGGGCGGTAACACCGGGGAGCTGTTTTTT. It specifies CASSPRLGGNTGELFF.

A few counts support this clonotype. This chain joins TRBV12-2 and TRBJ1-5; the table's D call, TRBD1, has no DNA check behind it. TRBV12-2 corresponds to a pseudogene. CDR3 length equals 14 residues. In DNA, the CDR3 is TGTGCAAGTCGCTTGTCGACAGGGATCCAGCCCCAGCATTTT. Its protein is CASRLSTGIQPQHF.

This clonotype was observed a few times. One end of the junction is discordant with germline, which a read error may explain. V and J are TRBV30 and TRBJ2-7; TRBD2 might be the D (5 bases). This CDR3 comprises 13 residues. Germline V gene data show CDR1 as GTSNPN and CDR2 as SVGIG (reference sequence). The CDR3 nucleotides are TGTGCCTGGAGTATCACTAGTTTCGACGAGCGGTACTTC. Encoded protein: CAWSITSFDERYF.

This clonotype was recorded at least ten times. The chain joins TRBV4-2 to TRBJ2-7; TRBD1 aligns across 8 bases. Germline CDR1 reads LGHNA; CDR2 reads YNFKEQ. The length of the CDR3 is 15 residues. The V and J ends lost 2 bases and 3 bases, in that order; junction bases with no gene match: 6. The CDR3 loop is CASSQSTGAGYEQYF. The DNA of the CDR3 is TGTGCCAGCAGCCAATCGACAGGGGCGGGCTACGAGCAGTACTTC.

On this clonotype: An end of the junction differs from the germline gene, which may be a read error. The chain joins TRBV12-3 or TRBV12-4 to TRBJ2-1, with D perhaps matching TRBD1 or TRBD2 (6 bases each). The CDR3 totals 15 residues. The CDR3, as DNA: TGTGCCAGCAGTTTAGGAGGGGGGCTGTACAATGAGCGGTTCTTC. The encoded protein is CASSLGGGLYNERFF.

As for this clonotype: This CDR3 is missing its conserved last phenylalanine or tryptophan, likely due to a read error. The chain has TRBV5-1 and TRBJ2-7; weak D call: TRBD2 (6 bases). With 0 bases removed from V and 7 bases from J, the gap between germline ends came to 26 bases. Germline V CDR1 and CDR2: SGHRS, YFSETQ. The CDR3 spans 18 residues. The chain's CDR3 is CASSLAAPQLASAYEQYP. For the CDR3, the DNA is TGCGCCAGCAGCTTGGCCGCCCCGCAGCTGGCTAGCGCGTATGAGCAGTACCCC.

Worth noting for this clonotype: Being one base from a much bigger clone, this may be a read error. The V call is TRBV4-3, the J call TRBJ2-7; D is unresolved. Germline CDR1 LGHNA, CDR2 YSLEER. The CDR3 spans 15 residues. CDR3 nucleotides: TGCGCCAACAGCCAAGACCTATCGACGGCATACGAGCAGTACTTC. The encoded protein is CANSQDLSTAYEQYF.

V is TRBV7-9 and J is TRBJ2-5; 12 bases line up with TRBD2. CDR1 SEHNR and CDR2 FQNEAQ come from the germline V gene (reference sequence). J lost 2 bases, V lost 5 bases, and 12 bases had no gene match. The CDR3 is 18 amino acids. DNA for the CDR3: TGTGCCAGCAGCAACACCAGAACTAGCGGGGGGAGACAAGAGACCCAGTACTTC. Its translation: CASSNTRTSGGRQETQYF.

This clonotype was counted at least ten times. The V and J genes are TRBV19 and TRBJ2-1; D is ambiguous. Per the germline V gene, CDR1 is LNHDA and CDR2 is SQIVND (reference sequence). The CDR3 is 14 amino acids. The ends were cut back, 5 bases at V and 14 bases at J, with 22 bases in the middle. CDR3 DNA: TGTGCCAGTAGTTGGGTCTCGTACCCCCGAATAAAGTTCTTC. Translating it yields CASSWVSYPRIKFF.

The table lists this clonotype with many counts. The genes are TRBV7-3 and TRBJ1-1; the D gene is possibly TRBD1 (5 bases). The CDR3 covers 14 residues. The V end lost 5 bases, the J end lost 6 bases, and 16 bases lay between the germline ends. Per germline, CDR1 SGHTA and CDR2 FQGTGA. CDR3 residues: CASSPDRVSPEAFF. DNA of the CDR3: TGTGCCAGCAGCCCCGACAGAGTGTCCCCTGAAGCTTTCTTT.

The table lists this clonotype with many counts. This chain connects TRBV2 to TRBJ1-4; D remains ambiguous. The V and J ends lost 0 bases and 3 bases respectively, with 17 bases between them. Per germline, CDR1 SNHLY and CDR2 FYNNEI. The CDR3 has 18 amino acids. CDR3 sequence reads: CASSEALRAVEANEKLFF. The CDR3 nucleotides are TGTGCCAGCAGTGAAGCGCTTCGGGCGGTGGAAGCTAATGAAAAACTGTTTTTT.

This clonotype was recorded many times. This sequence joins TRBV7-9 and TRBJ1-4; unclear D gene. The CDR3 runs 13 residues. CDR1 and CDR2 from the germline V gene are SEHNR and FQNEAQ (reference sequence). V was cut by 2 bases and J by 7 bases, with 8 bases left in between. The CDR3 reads CASSLKDGEKLFF. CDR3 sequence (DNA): TGTGCCAGCAGCTTAAAAGACGGTGAAAAACTGTTTTTT.

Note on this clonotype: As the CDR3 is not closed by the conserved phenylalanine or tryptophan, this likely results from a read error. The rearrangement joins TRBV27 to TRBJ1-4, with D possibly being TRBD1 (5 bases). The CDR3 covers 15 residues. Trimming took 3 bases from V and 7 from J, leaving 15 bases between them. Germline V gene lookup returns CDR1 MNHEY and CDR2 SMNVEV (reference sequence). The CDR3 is CASSFHRSTGEKLFL. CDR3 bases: TGTGCCAGCAGTTTCCACAGGTCGACGGGTGAAAAACTGTTTCTT.